The next 17 T cell receptor beta chains were all read from a single sample in a study of blood T cell repertoires in COVID-19. The method was immunoSEQ multiplex PCR; TCRdb's version includes in-frame clones alone and lacks a portion of them. Of about 210,000 clones listed, 81% are singletons. The sequenced material came from PBMCs or T cells enriched from blood (not recorded which). The source is a woman in her forties or fifties with acute COVID-19.

V and J are TRBV24-1 and TRBJ1-4; TRBD1 matches 8 bases. This CDR3 region has 16 residues. Germline CDR1 is KGHDR and CDR2 is SFDVKD. With 4 bases clipped from V and 3 bases from J, the junction kept 6 bases outside the gene matches. This CDR3 is CATSDTRTGSNEKLFF. In nucleotides, the CDR3 is TGTGCCACCAGTGACACCCGGACAGGGTCTAATGAAAAACTGTTTTTT.

This clone was counted only a few times. The chain combines TRBV19 with TRBJ1-5; no definite D call. Germline CDR1 reads LNHDA; CDR2 reads SQIVND (reference sequence). The CDR3 is 13 residues long. V lost 3 bases and J lost 3, with 6 bases in between. CDR3 sequence reads: CASSIRDNQPQHF. The CDR3 bases are TGTGCCAGTAGTATTCGGGACAATCAGCCCCAGCATTTT.

CDR3 region: CASSLFASGQETQYF. The CDR3 DNA follows: TGCGCCAGCAGCTTGTTCGCTAGCGGCCAAGAGACCCAGTACTTC. The chain has TRBV5-1 and TRBJ2-5; TRBD2 agrees at 7 bases. The length of the CDR3 is 15 residues. Trimming removed 1 base from V and 1 base from J; junction bases left unmatched: 4. Per germline, CDR1 SGHRS and CDR2 YFSETQ.

The chain has TRBV4-1 and TRBJ1-4; no clear D gene. This CDR3 contains 15 residues. The V gene lost 3 bases and the J gene lost 10 bases, with 18 bases spanning the gap. CDR1 and CDR2 from the germline V gene are MGHRA and YSYEKL. The CDR3 bases are TGCGCCAGCAGCCATATTGCGGGAAGGGAGGGAAAACTGTTTTTT. Protein: CASSHIAGREGKLFF.

This clone was recorded a few times. CDR3 residues: CASSQGIGAYEQYF. The CDR3 bases are TGCGCCAGCAGCCAAGGTATAGGAGCCTACGAGCAGTACTTC. The V call is TRBV4-1, the J call TRBJ2-7; D is ambiguous. Germline V lookup: CDR1 MGHRA, CDR2 YSYEKL. The CDR3 totals 14 residues. V was cut by 1 base and J by 2 bases, with 9 bases left in between.

This CDR3 reads CSAAGGNTEAFF. For the CDR3, the DNA is TGCAGCGCCGCGGGGGGGAACACTGAAGCTTTCTTT. The V and J genes are TRBV29-1 and TRBJ1-1; a weak D match, TRBD1 (5 bases). V lost 7 bases to trimming and J lost 1 base, with 10 bases between them. The CDR3 loop spans 12 amino acids. The germline V gene has CDR1 SQVTM and CDR2 ANQGSEA.

This clone appeared a single time. CDR3 in amino acids: CATSRDRVRSYEQYF. In DNA, the CDR3 is TGTGCCACCAGCAGAGATCGGGTGCGATCCTACGAGCAGTACTTC. The chain links TRBV15 to TRBJ2-7; D unclear. The CDR3 has 15 amino acids. V lost 0 bases, J lost 1 base, and 10 bases lay in between. Germline lookup yields CDR1 LNHNV and CDR2 YYDKDF (reference sequence).

J is TRBJ2-4 and V is TRBV19, with 10 bases that match TRBD1. V shed 4 bases, J shed 5 bases, and the junction held 8 bases outside the gene matches. There are 16 residues in the CDR3. CDR1 and CDR2 from the germline V gene are LNHDA and SQIVND (reference sequence). The CDR3 DNA follows: TGTGCCAGTAGTACCTCGACCGGGACAGGGGAAAACATTCAGTACTTC. It specifies CASSTSTGTGENIQYF.

The chain combines TRBV18 with TRBJ1-4; TRBD1 might be the D (5 bases). Trimming stripped 0 bases from V and 7 bases from J, with 12 bases between. Germline assignment: CDR1 KGHSH and CDR2 LQKENI. This CDR3 has 15 residues. The CDR3: CASSPPSGQGEKLFF. The CDR3 coding sequence is TGTGCCAGCTCACCACCTTCAGGGCAGGGTGAAAAACTGTTTTTT.

CDR3 residues: CSVRSSGRNEQFF. CDR3 bases: TGCAGCGTCAGATCTAGCGGGAGAAATGAGCAGTTCTTC. V is TRBV29-1 and J is TRBJ2-1, with 10 bases identical to TRBD2. With 6 bases clipped from V and 7 bases from J, the junction kept 6 bases outside the gene matches. This CDR3 comprises 13 residues. Germline V gene lookup returns CDR1 SQVTM and CDR2 ANQGSEA.

This clone was detected only a few times. The chain carries TRBV18 and TRBJ1-2, with D possibly being TRBD1 (6 bases). Germline CDR1 KGHSH, CDR2 LQKENI. The CDR3 length is 13 residues. V was cut by 4 bases and J by 3 bases, with 9 bases left in between. CDR3 nucleotides: TGTGCCAGCTCACGCGACAGGTACTATGGCTACACCTTC. Protein sequence: CASSRDRYYGYTF.

The rearrangement uses TRBV6-2 or TRBV6-3 and TRBJ1-1; 10 nucleotides match TRBD1. Trimming cost V 5 bases and J 3 bases; bases outside gene matches: 6. CDR3 length: 15 amino acids. From germline, CDR1 is MNHEY and CDR2 SVGEGT. In nucleotides, the CDR3 is TGTGCCAGCAGTCACGCCGGGACAGGGGACACTGAAGCTTTCTTT. Amino acid sequence: CASSHAGTGDTEAFF.

V and J are TRBV19 and TRBJ2-6; no clear D. CDR1 and CDR2 from the germline V gene are LNHDA and SQIVND (reference sequence). The CDR3 is 15 amino acids. V gave up 0 bases and J gave up 0 bases, with 3 bases separating them. CDR3 residues: CASSIDSSGANVLTF. CDR3 bases: TGTGCCAGTAGTATAGATAGCTCTGGGGCCAACGTCCTGACTTTC. The entire variable domain, with the rest obtained from reference TRBV19 and TRBJ2-6, is as follows: DGGITQSPKYLFRKEGQNVTLSCEQNLNHDAMYWYRQDPGQGLRLIYYSQIVNDFQKGDIAEGYSVSREKKESFPLTVTSAQKNPTAFYLCASSIDSSGANVLTFGAGSRLTVL.

The chain carries TRBV19 and TRBJ1-6; D possibly corresponds to TRBD1 (6 bases). The CDR3 contains 16 residues. Per the germline V gene, CDR1 is LNHDA and CDR2 is SQIVND (reference sequence). V lost 3 bases to trimming and J lost 6 bases, with 15 bases between them. The CDR3 loop reads CASSIGPTGTNSPLHF. The CDR3 DNA sequence: TGTGCCAGTAGTATTGGGCCCACAGGGACTAATTCACCCCTCCACTTT.

CDR3: CASSSPGRGSFGSNQPQHF. The CDR3 DNA is TGTGCCAGCAGTTCTCCCGGTCGAGGTTCGTTTGGGAGCAATCAGCCCCAGCATTTT. The V gene is TRBV28, the J gene TRBJ1-5; D is undetermined. Trimming took off 4 bases at V and 1 base at J, with 23 bases between the two ends. The CDR3 spans 19 residues. Germline values: CDR1 MDHEN, CDR2 SYDVKM.

There are a few counts of this clone. The chain recombines TRBV6-2 or TRBV6-3 with TRBJ2-2, with 12 bases matching TRBD2. CDR3 size: 18 residues. V dropped 3 bases and J dropped 5; count of bases not matched to a gene: 10. CDR1 and CDR2 (germline): MNHEY, SVGEGT. The CDR3 DNA follows: TGTGCCAGCAGTTATCCACCCTCTAGCGGGGGGGCGACCGGGGAGCTGTTTTTT. Translated, it gives CASSYPPSSGGATGELFF.

The rearrangement uses TRBV2 and TRBJ2-7, with 9 bases fitting TRBD2. The CDR3 sequence is 16 residues long. J lost 2 bases, V lost 1 base, and 6 bases had no gene match. Germline V gene sequence: CDR1 SNHLY, CDR2 FYNNEI. CDR3 protein: CASSEVAGARTYEQYF. The CDR3 DNA reads TGTGCCAGCAGTGAAGTAGCGGGAGCCCGCACCTACGAGCAGTACTTC.